This entry is about one T cell receptor beta chain. Its antigen is unidentified. Unfractionated whole blood yielded total RNA. The source of the sample is a study of human T cells and chemical hapten exposure. Findings of the study overall: TCRs whose frequency exceeded 1 in 1000 remained the same following DPC sensitization.

The library tagged individual cDNA molecules with unique molecular identifiers. One entry per CDR3 protein results from TCRdb running MiXCR on the reads. The table has fewer than 150,000 distinct CDR3 sequences, approximately 9% seen once. The germline V gene has CDR1 MNHEY and CDR2 SVGAGI. Germline trimming cut 5 bases from V and 0 bases from J; bases unmatched to any gene: 4. There are 15 residues in the CDR3. V is TRBV6-5 and J is TRBJ2-7; TRBD2 matches 10 bases. The sample comprised whole blood. The clonotype comes from a human donor in good health. Some clones in this sample may be carry-over from other donors' samples. The CDR3 sequence is CASSPSGGPSYEQYF. The CDR3 nucleotides read TGTGCCAGCAGTCCTAGCGGGGGTCCCTCCTACGAGCAGTACTTC.